This TCR beta chain was obtained from a study of TIL therapy for anti-PD-1-resistant metastatic lung cancer. Study findings and constraints: TIL cultures after expansion showed higher clonality and lower diversity than baseline tumor (median approximately 6% vs 31%).

Regarding this clone: The target antigen is unknown.

Regarding time point: pre-treatment sample, taken before nivolumab and TIL therapy. The tumor samples were excised metastases, mostly pleural nodules or supraclavicular lymph nodes. Germline values: CDR1 MNHEY, CDR2 SMNVEV (reference sequence). CDR3 length equals 17 residues. With 5 bases clipped from V and 4 bases from J, the junction kept 11 bases outside the gene matches. The immunoSEQ assay was v3. Only in-frame clones appear in the TCRdb table, and some are missing; sequencing was by immunoSEQ multiplex PCR. This table holds about 13,000 clones, around 66% found once. This chain joins TRBV27 and TRBJ2-2; 9 bases map to TRBD1. The sequenced sample was tumor tissue, obtained at baseline. The TCR comes from a woman aged 30-79 years with non-small cell lung cancer. Here the CDR3 reads CASSLWGDRVGTGELFF. For the CDR3, the DNA is TGTGCCAGCAGTCTTTGGGGGGACAGGGTGGGCACCGGGGAGCTGTTTTTT.